This TCR beta chain was sequenced for a study of T cell responses to AZD1222 COVID-19 vaccine. Germline-derived CDR1 and CDR2 are MNHEY and SVGAGI. Trimming stripped 6 bases from V and 6 bases from J, with 17 bases between. This CDR3 has 14 amino acids. The assay was immunoSEQ multiplex PCR, and TCRdb's table has in-frame clones only and misses some. The sample shows more than 75,000 clones, roughly 87% of them seen only once. The chain carries TRBV6-5 and TRBJ1-1; D perhaps matches TRBD1 (5 bases). The sequencing here drew on peripheral blood, taken on day 0 of AZD1222 vaccination. The sequence was collected from an adult in good health. CDR3: CASSRSWDGPEAFF. The CDR3 DNA reads TGTGCCAGCAGCCGTTCGTGGGACGGCCCTGAAGCTTTCTTT.